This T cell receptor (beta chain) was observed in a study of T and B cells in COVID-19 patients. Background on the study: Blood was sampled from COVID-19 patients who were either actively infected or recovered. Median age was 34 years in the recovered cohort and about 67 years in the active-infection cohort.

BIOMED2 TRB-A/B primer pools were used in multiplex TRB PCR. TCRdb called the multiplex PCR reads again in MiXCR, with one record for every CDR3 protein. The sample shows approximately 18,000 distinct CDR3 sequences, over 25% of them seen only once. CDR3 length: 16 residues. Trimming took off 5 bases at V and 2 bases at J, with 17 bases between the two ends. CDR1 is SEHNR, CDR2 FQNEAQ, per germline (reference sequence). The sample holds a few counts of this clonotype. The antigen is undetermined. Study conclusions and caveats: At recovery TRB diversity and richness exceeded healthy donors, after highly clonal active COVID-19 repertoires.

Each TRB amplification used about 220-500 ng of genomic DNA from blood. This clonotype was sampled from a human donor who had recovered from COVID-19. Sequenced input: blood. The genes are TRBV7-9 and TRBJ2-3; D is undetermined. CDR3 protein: CASSAPQEHHTDTQYF. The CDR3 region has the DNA TGTGCCAGCAGCGCCCCTCAGGAGCACCACACAGATACGCAGTATTTT.